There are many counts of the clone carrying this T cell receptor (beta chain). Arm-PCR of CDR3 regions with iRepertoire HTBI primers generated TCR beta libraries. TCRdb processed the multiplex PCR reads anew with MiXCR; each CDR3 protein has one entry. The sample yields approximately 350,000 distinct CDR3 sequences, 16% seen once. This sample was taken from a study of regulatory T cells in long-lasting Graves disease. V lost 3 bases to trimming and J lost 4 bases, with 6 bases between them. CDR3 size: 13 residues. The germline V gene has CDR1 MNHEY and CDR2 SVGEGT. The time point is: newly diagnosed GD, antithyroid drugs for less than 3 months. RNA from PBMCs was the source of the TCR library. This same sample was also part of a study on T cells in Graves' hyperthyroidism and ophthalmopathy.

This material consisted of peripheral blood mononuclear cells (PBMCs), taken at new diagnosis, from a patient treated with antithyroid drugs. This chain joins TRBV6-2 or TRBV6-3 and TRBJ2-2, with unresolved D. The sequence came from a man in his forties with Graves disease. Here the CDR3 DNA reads TGTGCCAGCAGTTATACTATCACCGGGGAGCTGTTTTTT. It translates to CASSYTITGELFF.